The next 25 T cell receptor beta chains were all read from a single sample in a study of blood T cells in healthy people across ages. The use of a sample-barcoded 5' primer and a J-beta primer mix characterized a second PCR of roughly 6 to 11 cycles. TCRdb independently ran MiXCR on the 5' RACE reads; one entry per CDR3 protein. The top ten hold 30% to 45% of the sample, which has about 640,000 distinct CDR3 sequences, approximately 59% seen once. Sequenced material: blood. The receptors originated from a man between 60 and 70 years old in good health.

This clonotype was observed a handful of times. This chain links TRBV21-1 with TRBJ2-5; no DNA check was done on the table's D call, TRBD2. TRBV21-1 is labeled a pseudogene. CDR3 length: 17 amino acids. CDR3 in amino acids: CASSKLKSGGLQETQYF. The CDR3 DNA sequence: TGTGCCAGCAGCAAACTGAAGAGCGGGGGGCTCCAAGAGACCCAGTACTTC.

V and J are TRBV20-1 and TRBJ2-5, with TRBD1 as a possible D gene (5 bases). The CDR3 extends over 14 amino acids. The germline V gene encodes CDR1 DFQATT and CDR2 SNEGSKA (reference sequence). Trimming pared 4 bases from V and 7 bases from J, leaving 19 bases between. This CDR3 reads CSATTDQTTGTQYF. The CDR3 region has the DNA TGCAGTGCTACGACAGATCAGACGACGGGGACCCAGTACTTC.

The chain combines TRBV4-3 with TRBJ2-1, with D perhaps TRBD1 or TRBD2 (5 bases each). V was clipped by 1 base and J by 7 bases, with 11 bases between them. Looked up from germline, CDR1 is LGHNA and CDR2 is YSLEER. The CDR3 sequence is 14 residues long. This CDR3 is CASSQAGTQNEQFF. The CDR3 DNA is TGCGCCAGCAGCCAAGCCGGGACCCAGAATGAGCAGTTCTTC.

The chain couples TRBV20-1 to TRBJ2-3, with D unclear. Germline-derived CDR1 and CDR2 are DFQATT and SNEGSKA (reference sequence). This CDR3 has 15 residues. The V end lost 0 bases, the J end lost 6 bases, and 16 bases lay between the germline ends. The CDR3: CSAREPRPSLDTQYF. In nucleotides, the CDR3 is TGCAGTGCTAGAGAGCCTCGACCATCGCTGGATACGCAGTATTTT.

This chain links TRBV9 with TRBJ2-1, with 15 positions matching TRBD2. CDR1 and CDR2 from the germline V gene are SGDLS and YYNGEE. V trimming: 5 bases; J trimming: 9 bases; junction bases outside the gene matches: 3. CDR3 length equals 14 residues. In nucleotides, the CDR3 is TGTGCCAGCAGGCCGGGACTAGCGGGGGGTGAGCAGTTCTTC. Protein sequence: CASRPGLAGGEQFF. Supplemented by reference TRBV9 and TRBJ2-1, the full variable domain reads DSGVTQTPKHLITATGQRVTLRCSPRSGDLSVYWYQQSLDQGLQFLIQYYNGEERAKGNILERFSAQQFPDLHSELNLSSLELGDSALYFCASRPGLAGGEQFFGPGTRLTVL.

V gene TRBV3-1 combines with J gene TRBJ1-2; unclear D gene. Germline lookup yields CDR1 LGHDT and CDR2 YNNKEL (reference sequence). Trimming stripped 3 bases from V and 0 bases from J, with 8 bases between. CDR3 length: 14 amino acids. The CDR3 loop reads CASSQIESNYGYTF. The DNA of the CDR3 is TGTGCCAGCAGCCAGATCGAGTCTAACTATGGCTACACCTTC.

Only a few counts were recorded for this clonotype. The chain links TRBV4-1 to TRBJ1-4, with 8 nucleotides matching TRBD1. CDR1 is MGHRA and CDR2 is YSYEKL in the germline V gene. V was clipped by 3 bases and J by 8 bases; unmatched bases: 11. The CDR3 contains 16 residues. CDR3: CASSQAPGTGYEKLFF. In nucleotides, the CDR3 is TGCGCCAGCAGCCAGGCTCCCGGGACAGGCTACGAAAAACTGTTTTTT.

The chain uses TRBV7-9 and TRBJ2-5, with D uncertain. The J call may be incorrect, as the DNA end agrees better with TRBJ2-7. The CDR3 extends over 14 amino acids. Germline values: CDR1 SEHNR, CDR2 FQNEAQ (reference sequence). CDR3 residues: CASSLGLGHYEQYF. The DNA of the CDR3 is TGTGCCAGCAGCTTAGGCCTAGGTCACTACGAGCAGTACTTC.

The V gene is TRBV27, the J gene TRBJ2-2; 9 bases are a match to TRBD2. Germline CDR1 MNHEY, CDR2 SMNVEV (reference sequence). The CDR3 loop spans 14 amino acids. Trimming at V came to 7 bases and at J to 8 bases, leaving 8 bases not matched to a gene. The CDR3 loop is CASTWGSGGGELFF. The CDR3 coding sequence is TGTGCCAGCACCTGGGGTAGCGGGGGTGGGGAGCTGTTTTTT.

The J gene is TRBJ2-6, the V gene TRBV7-9; 7 nucleotides align to TRBD1. Germline V gives CDR1 SEHNR, CDR2 FQNEAQ (reference sequence). The junction had 6 bases not matched to a gene; V was cut back by 2 bases and J by 2 bases. This CDR3 has 17 residues. In DNA form, the CDR3 reads TGTGCCAGCAGCTTAACAGGGGTTCGGGCTGGGGCCAACGTCCTGACTTTC. Protein sequence: CASSLTGVRAGANVLTF.

This clonotype was counted a few times. This sequence joins TRBV5-1 and TRBJ1-4; D remains unclear. CDR1 SGHRS and CDR2 YFSETQ come from the germline V gene. This CDR3 region has 15 residues. Trimming left V 1 base short and J 4 bases short, with 11 bases between. The CDR3 bases are TGCGCCAGCAGCTTGACTGGGAAGGATAATGAAAAACTGTTTTTT. Amino acids: CASSLTGKDNEKLFF. Variable domain in full (rest from reference TRBV5-1 and TRBJ1-4): KAGVTQTPRYLIKTRGQQVTLSCSPISGHRSVSWYQQTPGQGLQFLFEYFSETQRNKGNFPGRFSGRQFSNSRSEMNVSTLELGDSALYLCASSLTGKDNEKLFFGSGTQLSVL.

Points on this clonotype: This may stem from a read error, because a much larger clone lies one nucleotide away. The rearrangement links TRBV18 to TRBJ2-5; D may be TRBD2 (6 bases). The ends were cut back, 0 bases at V and 5 bases at J, with 16 bases in the middle. CDR3 size: 16 residues. Germline V gives CDR1 KGHSH, CDR2 LQKENI. The CDR3 nucleotides read TGTGCCAGCTCACCACCAGTGGTCTCGGGGGTCGAGACCCAGTACTTC. It is translated as CASSPPVVSGVETQYF.

The table lists this clonotype with a few counts. This chain links TRBV12-3 or TRBV12-4 with TRBJ2-3; 7 positions match TRBD1. The CDR3 runs 15 residues. After removal of 5 bases from V and 8 bases from J, the junction contained 13 bases not matched to a gene. The CDR3 spells CASSPWTGGDGTQYF. CDR3 nucleotides: TGTGCCAGCAGTCCCTGGACAGGAGGAGATGGTACGCAGTATTTT.

Here the CDR3 reads CASSYSRLQETQYF. The CDR3 bases are TGTGCCAGCAGTTACTCGAGGTTACAAGAGACCCAGTACTTC. The chain recombines TRBV6-5 with TRBJ2-5; D remains ambiguous. Germline V gives CDR1 MNHEY, CDR2 SVGAGI. CDR3 length: 14 residues. V was clipped by 0 bases and J by 2 bases, with 7 bases between them.

The rearrangement links TRBV5-5 to TRBJ2-1; no reliable D call. CDR1 and CDR2 from the germline V gene are SGHKS and YYEKEE (reference sequence). The germline V and J ends were trimmed by 0 bases and 9 bases, with 13 bases remaining between them. The CDR3 is 14 amino acids. The CDR3 DNA follows: TGTGCCAGCAGCTTGGGGACCCTAGGCGGTGAGCAGTTCTTC. It specifies CASSLGTLGGEQFF.

The chain couples TRBV7-4 to TRBJ2-1, with 14 bases lining up with TRBD2. Trimming removed 5 bases from V and 8 bases from J; junction bases left unmatched: 8. CDR3 length: 16 amino acids. Looked up from germline, CDR1 is SGHVT and CDR2 is SQSDAQ. The CDR3 reads CASSPRTSGGLYEQFF. CDR3 coding DNA: TGTGCCAGCAGCCCCCGGACTAGCGGGGGGCTGTATGAGCAGTTCTTC. Complete variable domain (other parts from reference TRBV7-4 and TRBJ2-1): GAGVSQSPRYKVAKRGRDVALRCDSISGHVTLYWYRQTLGQGSEVLTYSQSDAQRDKSGRPSGRFSAERPERSVSTLKIQRTEQGDSAVYLCASSPRTSGGLYEQFFGPGTRLTVL.

This clonotype was counted a few times. The chain uses TRBV7-2 and TRBJ2-7, with D possibly being TRBD1 or TRBD2 (6 bases each). Germline values: CDR1 SGHTA, CDR2 FQGNSA. Between the trimmed V and J ends, which lost 3 bases and 0 bases, there was a span of 15 bases. The CDR3 has 16 amino acids. The CDR3 here is CASSFEEGVSSYEQYF. CDR3 sequence (DNA): TGTGCCAGCAGCTTTGAGGAGGGGGTAAGCTCCTACGAGCAGTACTTC.

This sequence joins TRBV5-1 and TRBJ2-5; 7 positions match TRBD1. The CDR3 totals 16 residues. Germline trimming cut 1 base from V and 5 bases from J; bases unmatched to any gene: 11. Germline CDR1 is SGHRS and CDR2 is YFSETQ. CDR3: CASSLHLRTRGETQYF. DNA for the CDR3: TGCGCCAGCAGCTTGCATCTCAGGACCAGGGGGGAGACCCAGTACTTC.

The CDR3 nucleotides are TGCAGTGCACCCACCGGGACTGGCTTCCTGGGTGAGCAGTTCTTC. Protein product: CSAPTGTGFLGEQFF. The chain joins TRBV20-1 to TRBJ2-1, with D perhaps TRBD2 (6 bases). The germline V gene has CDR1 DFQATT and CDR2 SNEGSKA (reference sequence). V was pared by 6 bases and J by 9 bases, with 24 bases between. The CDR3 is 15 amino acids.

This clonotype showed up just a few times. This rearrangement joins TRBV28 to TRBJ2-1; 8 bases are shared with TRBD2. CDR1 and CDR2 from the germline V gene are MDHEN and SYDVKM. This CDR3 is 13 amino acids long. Trimming cost V 7 bases and J 7 bases; bases outside gene matches: 6. CDR3 DNA: TGTGCCAGCACCCCGGGGGGGAGGAATGAGCAGTTCTTC. Its protein product is CASTPGGRNEQFF.

The chain recombines TRBV6-5 with TRBJ2-1; TRBD1 aligns across 7 bases. The CDR3 has 15 amino acids. Germline values: CDR1 MNHEY, CDR2 SVGAGI. V shed 0 bases and J 8 bases; nucleotides not matched to a gene: 7. In DNA, the CDR3 is TGTGCCAGCAGTTACTCGGGACAGCCTTGGGATGAGCAGTTCTTC. Protein: CASSYSGQPWDEQFF.

The chain uses TRBV2 and TRBJ2-1; TRBD1 might be the D (6 bases). V shed 7 bases and J shed 10 bases, with 14 bases lying between them. The CDR3 has 12 residues. CDR1 is SNHLY, CDR2 FYNNEI, per germline. This chain's CDR3 is CASNINRDEQFF. The CDR3 DNA is TGTGCCAGCAATATTAACAGGGACGAGCAGTTCTTC.

The chain carries TRBV5-1 and TRBJ2-1; 8 bases line up with TRBD2. Trimming took 2 bases from V and 8 from J; bases not matched to a gene: 6. The CDR3 contains 14 residues. Germline CDR1 is SGHRS and CDR2 is YFSETQ. CDR3 loop: CASSLRGGRDEQFF. CDR3 nucleotides: TGCGCCAGCAGCTTACGCGGGGGGAGGGATGAGCAGTTCTTC.

The chain carries TRBV3-1 and TRBJ2-7; 8 bases match TRBD1. Germline trimming cut 7 bases from V and 5 bases from J; bases unmatched to any gene: 10. Germline V gives CDR1 LGHDT, CDR2 YNNKEL (reference sequence). This CDR3 is 14 amino acids long. The CDR3 DNA is TGTGCCAGCACCCCGAGCAGGGGGCAAAACGAGCAGTACTTC. The encoded protein is CASTPSRGQNEQYF.

The J gene is TRBJ2-6, the V gene TRBV27; perhaps TRBD1 as D (5 bases). With 3 bases removed from V and 2 bases from J, the gap between germline ends came to 8 bases. Looked up from germline, CDR1 is MNHEY and CDR2 is SMNVEV (reference sequence). This CDR3 has 15 residues. The CDR3 bases are TGTGCCAGCAGTTTTTTAGGGGCTGGGGCCAACGTCCTGACTTTC. This translates into CASSFLGAGANVLTF.